This T cell receptor (beta chain) originates from a study of T cell responses to AZD1222 COVID-19 vaccine. The CDR3 loop spans 13 amino acids. The V end was cut by 2 bases, the J end by 10 bases, with 9 bases between. Some second doses came at about 4 weeks and others at about 12 weeks; these were pooled. Points on this clone: Antigen: not known.

Notes on the study in general: There were repertoire samples only from the period after the peak T cell response. Donors were largely white British and mainly female; clonal diversity was possibly underestimated. Following two doses of AZD1222, Spike-specific TCR breadth and depth rose.

Sequenced by immunoSEQ multiplex PCR; TCRdb stores in-frame clones only, minus some. The sample lists about 84,000 clones; 70% to 90% were seen once. Sequenced material: peripheral blood, taken 28 days after the second AZD1222 dose. The source is an adult who received the AZD1222 COVID-19 vaccine. The chain uses TRBV12-3 or TRBV12-4 and TRBJ1-6; unclear D gene. The CDR3: CASSLSRESPLHF. As DNA, the CDR3 is TGTGCCAGCAGTTTATCCCGGGAGTCACCCCTCCACTTT.